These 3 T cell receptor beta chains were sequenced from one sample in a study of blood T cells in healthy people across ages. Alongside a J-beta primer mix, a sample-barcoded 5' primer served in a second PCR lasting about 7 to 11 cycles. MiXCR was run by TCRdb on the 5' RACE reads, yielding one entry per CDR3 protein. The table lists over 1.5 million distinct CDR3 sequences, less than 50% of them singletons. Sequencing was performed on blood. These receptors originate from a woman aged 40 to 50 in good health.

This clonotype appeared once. The CDR3 loop is CASSKLGTSTLQETQYF. The CDR3 coding sequence is TGTGCCAGCAGCAAACTTGGGACTAGCACACTCCAAGAGACCCAGTACTTC. V is TRBV11-1 and J is TRBJ2-5, with TRBD2 identical over 9 bases. The ends lost 5 bases at V and 1 base at J; junction bases unmatched: 11. Germline values: CDR1 SGHAT, CDR2 FQDESV (reference sequence). The CDR3 length is 17 residues.

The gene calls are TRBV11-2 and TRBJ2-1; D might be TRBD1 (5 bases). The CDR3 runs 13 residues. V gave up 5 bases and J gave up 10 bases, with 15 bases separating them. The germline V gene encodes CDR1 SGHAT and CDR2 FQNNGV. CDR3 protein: CASSPGRTYEQFF. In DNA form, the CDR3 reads TGTGCCAGCAGCCCAGGGCGGACCTACGAGCAGTTCTTC.

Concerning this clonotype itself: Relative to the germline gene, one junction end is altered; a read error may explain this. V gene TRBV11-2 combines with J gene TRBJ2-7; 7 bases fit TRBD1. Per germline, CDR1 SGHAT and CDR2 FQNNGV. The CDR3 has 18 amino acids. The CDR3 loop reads CANSRWTGQVKFAYVQYF. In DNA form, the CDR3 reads TGTGCCAACAGCCGCTGGACAGGCCAAGTAAAATTTGCCTACGTGCAGTACTTC.